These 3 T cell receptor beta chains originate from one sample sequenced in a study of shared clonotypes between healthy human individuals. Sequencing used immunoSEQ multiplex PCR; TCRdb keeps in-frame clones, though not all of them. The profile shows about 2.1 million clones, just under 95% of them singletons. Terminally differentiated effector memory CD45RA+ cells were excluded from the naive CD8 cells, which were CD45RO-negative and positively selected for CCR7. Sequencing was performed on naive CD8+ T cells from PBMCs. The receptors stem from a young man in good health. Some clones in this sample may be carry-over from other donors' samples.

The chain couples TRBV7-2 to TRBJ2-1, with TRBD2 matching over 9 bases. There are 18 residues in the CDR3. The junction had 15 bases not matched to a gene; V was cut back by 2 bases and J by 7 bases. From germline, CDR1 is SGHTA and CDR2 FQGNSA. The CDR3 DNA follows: TGTGCCAGCAGCTTATTTTCCCGGGGTAGCGGGAGTCAGAATGAGCAGTTCTTC. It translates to CASSLFSRGSGSQNEQFF.

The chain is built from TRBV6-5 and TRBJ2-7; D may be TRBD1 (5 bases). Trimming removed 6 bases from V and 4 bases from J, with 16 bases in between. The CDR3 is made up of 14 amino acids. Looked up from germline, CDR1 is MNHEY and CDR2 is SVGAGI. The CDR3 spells CASSLSRVGYEQYF. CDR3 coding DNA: TGTGCCAGCAGCCTGTCCAGGGTCGGGTACGAGCAGTACTTC.

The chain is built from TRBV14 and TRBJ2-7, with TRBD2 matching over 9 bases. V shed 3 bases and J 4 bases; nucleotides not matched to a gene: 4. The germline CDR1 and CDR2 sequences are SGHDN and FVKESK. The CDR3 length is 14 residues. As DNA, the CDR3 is TGTGCCAGCAGCCAGGAAACTAGCGGGTACGAGCAGTACTTC. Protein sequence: CASSQETSGYEQYF.